This T cell receptor (beta chain) comes out of a study of cytomegalovirus exposure and HLA in healthy donors. Study at large: Among the roughly 370 genotyped donors, 65% to 90% were placed in the Caucasian-associated ancestry cluster. The study, taken as a whole, reports: In an earlier analysis, most TCR beta V segments were productive about 90% or about 30% of the time.

Points on this clone: Antigen specificity is unknown.

PCR was performed using 60 Vbeta and 13 Jbeta primers. Method: immunoSEQ multiplex PCR; TCRdb's copy keeps in-frame clones and lacks some. The data show about 160,000 clones, around 83% seen once. With 3 bases removed from V and 5 bases from J, the gap between germline ends came to 11 bases. Germline assignment: CDR1 SNHLY and CDR2 FYNNEI. The CDR3 is made up of 14 amino acids. Unrecorded immune exposure was likely among donors, who were nominally healthy when sampled. Sequencing used PBMCs. The TCR originated in a male donor in good health and CMV-seropositive. The V gene is TRBV2, the J gene TRBJ2-1; TRBD1 is a possible D gene (6 bases). CDR3: CASSDPRGNNEQFF. Written as DNA, the CDR3 is TGTGCCAGCAGTGATCCGAGGGGGAACAATGAGCAGTTCTTC.